This TCR beta chain was identified during a study of CD8+CD57+ T cells in acquired aplastic anemia. At the level of the study: The average for DNA from sorted CD4+ and CD8+ cells was about 3.3 ug.

Patients included in sequencing had previously demonstrated CD8+CD57+ cell expansion by flow cytometry. Severe acquired aplastic anemia affected all patients. The length of the CDR3 is 16 residues. Per germline, CDR1 SEHNR and CDR2 FQNEAQ (reference sequence). Trimming pared 5 bases from V and 4 bases from J, leaving 15 bases between. Findings of the study overall: Shared by patients and controls, 25 to 30 CD8+ CDR3s were abundant in patients.

CDR3 and TCR beta VDJ profiling relied on a genomic DNA template. TCRdb called the reads again in MiXCR, with one record for every CDR3 protein. The sample consists of approximately 250,000 distinct CDR3 sequences, 70% to 85% of them appearing once. This clonotype was observed a few times. Its matching antigen is unknown. This TCR was recovered from a human donor with aplastic anemia. The rearrangement uses TRBV7-9 and TRBJ2-6; D assignment may be TRBD1 or TRBD2 (5 bases each). The sample consisted of sorted CD4+, CD8+, or CD8+CD57+ T cells (not recorded which) from PBMCs. The CDR3 loop is CASSGAGSYGANVLTF. The CDR3 bases are TGTGCCAGCAGCGGGGCGGGTAGCTACGGGGCCAACGTCCTGACTTTC.